This record covers a single T cell receptor (beta chain). Its antigen is not identified. This sample's treatment: oral pan-JAK inhibitor, 5-10 mg twice daily. V trimming: 0 bases; J trimming: 4 bases; junction bases outside the gene matches: 0. CDR1 is SGDLS and CDR2 is YYNGEE in the germline V gene. The CDR3 length is 13 residues. Extracted RNA was reverse transcribed, and the resulting cDNA served as sequencing template. Produced via immunoSEQ multiplex PCR; TCRdb's table is partial and in-frame only. Of roughly 280,000 clones in the sample, approximately 60% were seen once. The data were obtained in a study of CD8+ T cells in alopecia areata. Overall study: Among treated patients, oral tofacitinib was administered at 5 to 10 mg twice daily.

Findings of the study overall: Having just one nonresponder leaves the connection between baseline CD8+ expansion and response unresolved.

The starting material was CD4+ T cells sorted from blood, obtained at approximately week 51, from a patient treated with tofacitinib. This clonotype originated in a human donor with alopecia areata. V and J are TRBV9 and TRBJ2-5; TRBD2 aligns across 7 bases. CDR3 nucleotide sequence: TGTGCCAGCAGCGTAGGGACTAGAGAGACCCAGTACTTC. Amino acid sequence: CASSVGTRETQYF.